These 25 T cell receptor beta chains were sequenced from one sample in a study of blood T cell repertoires in COVID-19. The protocol was immunoSEQ multiplex PCR, while the TCRdb copy is restricted to in-frame clones and leaves out a portion. The sample consists of more than 100,000 clones, 85% to 90% of them appearing once. Source material: peripheral blood. These receptors came from a woman in her 70s with acute or convalescent COVID-19.

This clone is a singleton in its sample. The junction shows a germline mismatch at one end, possibly a read error. The J gene is TRBJ2-1, the V gene TRBV13; 8 bases are a match to TRBD1. The germline V gene has CDR1 PRHDT and CDR2 FYEKMQ (reference sequence). This CDR3 has 11 residues. CDR3 nucleotides: TGTGCCAGCAGCTCAGGACAGGGATCGCTCTTC. This encodes CASSSGQGSLF.

The gene calls are TRBV5-1 and TRBJ2-3; 7 bases are a match to TRBD2. J lost 2 bases, V lost 3 bases, and 6 bases had no gene match. The CDR3 is 15 amino acids. Germline lookup yields CDR1 SGHRS and CDR2 YFSETQ. This CDR3 reads CASSSLAAPTDTQYF. DNA of the CDR3: TGCGCCAGCAGCTCCCTAGCGGCCCCCACAGATACGCAGTATTTT.

The chain joins TRBV5-1 to TRBJ2-5, with a possible D match to TRBD1 (5 bases). V was shortened by 7 bases and J by 2 bases, with 12 bases between the two germline ends. Germline CDR1 reads SGHRS; CDR2 reads YFSETQ. CDR3 length equals 13 residues. The CDR3 sequence: CASVPAGQETQYF. In DNA form, the CDR3 reads TGCGCCAGCGTCCCGGCAGGGCAAGAGACCCAGTACTTC.

Comments on this clone: In the same sample, other DNA sequences code for this CDR3. The V gene is TRBV19, the J gene TRBJ1-4; D perhaps matches TRBD1 (5 bases). The germline gives CDR1 LNHDA, CDR2 SQIVND (reference sequence). V was cut by 7 bases and J by 7 bases, with 13 bases left in between. The CDR3 runs 13 residues. DNA for the CDR3: TGTGCCAGTAAGGGCCAGGGAACTGAAAAACTGTTTTTT. It specifies CASKGQGTEKLFF.

J is TRBJ2-5 and V is TRBV6-5, with TRBD2 matching over 8 bases. J was trimmed by 5 bases and V by 7 bases; bases with no gene match: 12. Germline CDR1 reads MNHEY; CDR2 reads SVGAGI. The CDR3 consists of 15 residues. The CDR3 coding sequence is TGTGCCAGCACTAAAAGGGAGCGGGGGCGGGAGACCCAGTACTTC. This encodes CASTKRERGRETQYF.

The rearrangement joins TRBV29-1 to TRBJ1-4; 9 bases are shared with TRBD1. The CDR3 has 14 amino acids. The germline gives CDR1 SQVTM, CDR2 ANQGSEA. The junction had 5 bases not matched to a gene; V was cut back by 1 base and J by 8 bases. CDR3 in DNA: TGCAGCGTTGAAGGGGACAGGGTGGTGGAAAAACTGTTTTTT. It yields the protein CSVEGDRVVEKLFF.

The rearrangement joins TRBV7-6 to TRBJ1-2, with D possibly being TRBD1 (6 bases). Deletions cut 5 bases from V and 13 bases from J, with 11 bases between. The CDR3 has 10 residues. Germline V gives CDR1 SGHVS, CDR2 FNYEAQ. As DNA, the CDR3 is TGTGCCAGCAGCCCGACCAGGGGCACCTTC. This translates into CASSPTRGTF.

The chain joins TRBV28 to TRBJ2-3, with D perhaps matching TRBD2 (5 bases). The CDR3 covers 14 residues. Germline lookup yields CDR1 MDHEN and CDR2 SYDVKM. Deletions cut 5 bases from V and 2 bases from J, with 11 bases between. The CDR3 spells CASSPSGSTDTQYF. The CDR3 nucleotides are TGTGCCAGCAGTCCCTCGGGGTCCACAGATACGCAGTATTTT. The whole variable domain, filled in from reference TRBV28 and TRBJ2-3, reads DVKVTQSSRYLVKRTGEKVFLECVQDMDHENMFWYRQDPGLGLRLIYFSYDVKMKEKGDIPEGYSVSREKKERFSLILESASTNQTSMYLCASSPSGSTDTQYFGPGTRLTVL.

The chain links TRBV5-1 to TRBJ2-3; D may be TRBD2 (5 bases). In germline, CDR1 is SGHRS, CDR2 YFSETQ. The CDR3 is made up of 14 amino acids. V dropped 1 base and J dropped 1 base, with 7 bases sitting between them. The CDR3 DNA reads TGCGCCAGCAGCTTGTCGGAGGGCACAGATACGCAGTATTTT. Encoded protein: CASSLSEGTDTQYF.

The V and J genes are TRBV9 and TRBJ2-2, with D perhaps matching TRBD1 (6 bases). Per germline, CDR1 SGDLS and CDR2 YYNGEE. The CDR3 is made up of 14 amino acids. V was shortened by 6 bases and J by 1 base, with 10 bases between the two germline ends. The CDR3: CASTDRRNTGELFF. CDR3 sequence (DNA): TGTGCCAGCACCGACAGGAGGAACACCGGGGAGCTGTTTTTT. The entire variable domain, with the rest obtained from reference TRBV9 and TRBJ2-2, is as follows: DSGVTQTPKHLITATGQRVTLRCSPRSGDLSVYWYQQSLDQGLQFLIQYYNGEERAKGNILERFSAQQFPDLHSELNLSSLELGDSALYFCASTDRRNTGELFFGEGSRLTVL.

This rearrangement joins TRBV18 to TRBJ2-3; 8 nucleotides match TRBD1. Germline CDR1 is KGHSH and CDR2 is LQKENI. J lost 8 bases, V lost 2 bases, and 6 bases had no gene match. CDR3 length equals 14 residues. CDR3 DNA sequence: TGTGCCAGCTCACCAGCGACAGGGGAAGGTACGCAGTATTTT. It specifies CASSPATGEGTQYF.

The genes are TRBV6-1 and TRBJ2-2; no firm D call. This CDR3 has 13 amino acids. The germline V gene encodes CDR1 MNHNS and CDR2 SASEGT. V lost 3 bases to trimming and J lost 8 bases, with 10 bases between them. The CDR3 protein is CASSESPPGELFF. CDR3 nucleotide sequence: TGTGCCAGCAGTGAGAGCCCCCCGGGGGAGCTGTTTTTT.

This clone has only a few counts. The CDR3 nucleotides read TGTGCCAGTAGTATAAATCCCAGTCAGGGGGCTAACTATGGCTACACCTTC. Translation gives CASSINPSQGANYGYTF. The chain employs TRBV19 and TRBJ1-2; 7 positions agree with TRBD1. This CDR3 has 17 residues. Germline CDR1 is LNHDA and CDR2 is SQIVND (reference sequence). V lost 2 bases and J lost 0; bases outside the gene matches: 9.

CDR3 sequence: CASSIEVGGTGRQYF. The CDR3 region has the DNA TGTGCCAGTAGTATAGAAGTAGGGGGGACAGGGAGGCAGTATTTT. The chain recombines TRBV19 with TRBJ2-3; TRBD1 aligns across 9 bases. CDR3 length equals 15 residues. After removal of 0 bases from V and 11 bases from J, the junction contained 9 bases not matched to a gene. Germline assignment: CDR1 LNHDA and CDR2 SQIVND (reference sequence).

The chain recombines TRBV11-2 with TRBJ1-3; TRBD1 might be the D (5 bases). Germline CDR1 SGHAT, CDR2 FQNNGV. This CDR3 has 14 residues. V dropped 0 bases and J dropped 2 bases, with 5 bases sitting between them. The CDR3 region is CASSLDRAGNTIYF. The CDR3 bases are TGTGCCAGCAGCTTAGACAGGGCTGGAAACACCATATATTTT.

This chain uses TRBV11-1 with TRBJ1-2; a possible D gene is TRBD1 (5 bases). Per germline, CDR1 SGHAT and CDR2 FQDESV (reference sequence). Trimming shortened V by 1 base and J by 7 bases, and 13 bases separated the two germline ends. The CDR3 spans 14 residues. CDR3: CASSLVFREGGYTF. In DNA form, the CDR3 reads TGTGCCAGCAGCTTAGTTTTCAGGGAGGGTGGCTACACCTTC.

CDR3 amino acids: CASSARTAYNEQFF. The CDR3 coding sequence is TGTGCCAGCAGCGCACGGACAGCTTACAATGAGCAGTTCTTC. The rearrangement joins TRBV9 to TRBJ2-1, with D perhaps TRBD1 (6 bases). Germline CDR1 reads SGDLS; CDR2 reads YYNGEE. The CDR3 has 14 amino acids. Trimming stripped 3 bases from V and 4 bases from J, with 11 bases between. Full variable domain (remainder filled in from reference TRBV9 and TRBJ2-1): DSGVTQTPKHLITATGQRVTLRCSPRSGDLSVYWYQQSLDQGLQFLIQYYNGEERAKGNILERFSAQQFPDLHSELNLSSLELGDSALYFCASSARTAYNEQFFGPGTRLTVL.

In nucleotides, the CDR3 is TGTGCCAGCAGTGTGGGGGCAGCGGGGGGATCCTACCAAGAGACCCAGTACTTC. It is translated as CASSVGAAGGSYQETQYF. This chain links TRBV6-1 with TRBJ2-5; 9 nucleotides match TRBD2. Looked up from germline, CDR1 is MNHNS and CDR2 is SASEGT. V lost 4 bases, J lost 0 bases, and 12 bases stayed unmatched. The CDR3 spans 18 residues.

This clone was detected many times. The DNA for the CDR3 is TGTGCCAGCAGCCCTGGCACCTTCCGCTCTGGAAACACCATATATTTT. Its translation is CASSPGTFRSGNTIYF. The chain joins TRBV27 to TRBJ1-3; the D is unclear. The CDR3 loop spans 16 amino acids. With 6 bases removed from V and 0 bases from J, the gap between germline ends came to 15 bases. Germline assignment: CDR1 MNHEY and CDR2 SMNVEV (reference sequence).

The chain couples TRBV3-1 (or the pseudogene TRBV3-2) to TRBJ2-5; 8 bases map to TRBD2. This CDR3 comprises 18 residues. V was pared by 1 base and J by 5 bases, with 15 bases of the junction left unmatched. CDR1 and CDR2 from the germline V gene are LGHDT and YNNKEL (reference sequence). The CDR3 DNA is TGTGCCAGCAGCCAAGTCATCGCGGGGGGCTCGAGGGAGGAGACCCAGTACTTC. Its translation: CASSQVIAGGSREETQYF.

The V and J genes are TRBV5-1 and TRBJ2-3; 8 nucleotides agree with TRBD1. Germline V gives CDR1 SGHRS, CDR2 YFSETQ. Trimming at V came to 0 bases and at J to 1 base, leaving 1 base not matched to a gene. This CDR3 contains 15 residues. CDR3 DNA: TGCGCCAGCAGCTTGGACAGGGGGGGCACAGATACGCAGTATTTT. The encoded protein is CASSLDRGGTDTQYF.

Comments on this clone: This sample also contains other DNA sequences that code for the same CDR3. J is TRBJ1-5 and V is TRBV12-3 or TRBV12-4; no firm D call. V gave up 3 bases and J gave up 0 bases, with 3 bases separating them. There are 13 residues in the CDR3. The chain's CDR3 is CASSLSSNQPQHF. The CDR3 nucleotides read TGTGCCAGCAGTTTGAGTAGCAATCAGCCCCAGCATTTT.

V and J are TRBV6-5 and TRBJ1-6, with a weak D call TRBD1 (6 bases). Germline lookup yields CDR1 MNHEY and CDR2 SVGAGI. With 6 bases removed from V and 9 bases from J, the gap between germline ends came to 12 bases. The CDR3 is 13 residues long. CDR3 protein: CASRRQQGSPLHF. CDR3 sequence (DNA): TGTGCCAGCAGACGCCAACAGGGTTCACCCCTCCACTTT.

V is TRBV10-3 and J is TRBJ1-1; 10 bases are a match to TRBD1. Germline assignment: CDR1 ENHRY and CDR2 SYGVKD. The trim removed 4 bases at V and 5 bases at J, leaving 7 bases unmatched. The CDR3 is 15 residues long. CDR3 loop: CAISARTGGGTEAFF. CDR3 sequence (DNA): TGTGCCATCAGTGCACGGACAGGGGGAGGGACTGAAGCTTTCTTT.

This chain uses TRBV28 with TRBJ1-5; D is unclear. Trimming left V 5 bases short and J 11 bases short, with 7 bases between. CDR1 is MDHEN and CDR2 is SYDVKM in the germline V gene. The CDR3 covers 10 residues. CDR3 in amino acids: CASSGEAQHF. In DNA, the CDR3 is TGTGCCAGCAGTGGGGAGGCCCAGCATTTT. Combining the CDR3 with reference TRBV28 and TRBJ1-5 gives the whole variable domain DVKVTQSSRYLVKRTGEKVFLECVQDMDHENMFWYRQDPGLGLRLIYFSYDVKMKEKGDIPEGYSVSREKKERFSLILESASTNQTSMYLCASSGEAQHFGDGTRLSIL.